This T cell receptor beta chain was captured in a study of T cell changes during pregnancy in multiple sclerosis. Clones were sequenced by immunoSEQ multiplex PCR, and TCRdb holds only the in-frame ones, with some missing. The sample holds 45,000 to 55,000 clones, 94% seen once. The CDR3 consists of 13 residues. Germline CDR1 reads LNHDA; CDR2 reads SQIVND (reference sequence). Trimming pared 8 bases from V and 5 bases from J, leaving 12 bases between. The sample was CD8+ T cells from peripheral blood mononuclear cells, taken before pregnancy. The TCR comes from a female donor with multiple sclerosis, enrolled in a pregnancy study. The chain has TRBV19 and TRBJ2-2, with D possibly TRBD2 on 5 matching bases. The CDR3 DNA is TGTGCCAGTGGTTTCCGAGGGACCGGGGAGCTGTTTTTT. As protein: CASGFRGTGELFF.